The present T cell receptor (beta chain) was sequenced within a study of cytomegalovirus exposure and HLA in healthy donors. The PCR contained 60 Vbeta and 13 Jbeta primers. TCRdb's copy holds only in-frame clones and misses some; the assay was immunoSEQ multiplex PCR. The repertoire holds 130,000 or so clones, approximately 79% seen once, with roughly 4.5% in the top ten. With V trimmed by 2 bases and J by 0 bases, 9 bases remained unmatched. This CDR3 contains 17 residues. Germline V CDR1 and CDR2: SQVTM, ANQGSEA. The study's findings and limits: A list of 150 to 200 TCR beta chains associated with cytomegalovirus was given. Reported findings show TCR beta sequences accurately forecast HLA-A and HLA-B alleles in most subjects. Later on, a genetic analysis was performed. It linked a missense variant in DCLRE1C with V- and J-gene trimming of TCR beta. Reported performance of the classifier showed diagnosis of cytomegalovirus status with high specificity and sensitivity.

Remarks on this clone: Its antigen remains unidentified.

The sample was PBMCs. The V and J genes are TRBV29-1 and TRBJ2-7; 11 positions agree with TRBD1. This TCR was recovered from a man aged 18 to 29 in good health and CMV-seropositive. CDR3 loop: CSVEISTGTGGSYEQYF. In nucleotides, the CDR3 is TGCAGCGTTGAAATCTCAACCGGGACAGGGGGCTCCTACGAGCAGTACTTC.